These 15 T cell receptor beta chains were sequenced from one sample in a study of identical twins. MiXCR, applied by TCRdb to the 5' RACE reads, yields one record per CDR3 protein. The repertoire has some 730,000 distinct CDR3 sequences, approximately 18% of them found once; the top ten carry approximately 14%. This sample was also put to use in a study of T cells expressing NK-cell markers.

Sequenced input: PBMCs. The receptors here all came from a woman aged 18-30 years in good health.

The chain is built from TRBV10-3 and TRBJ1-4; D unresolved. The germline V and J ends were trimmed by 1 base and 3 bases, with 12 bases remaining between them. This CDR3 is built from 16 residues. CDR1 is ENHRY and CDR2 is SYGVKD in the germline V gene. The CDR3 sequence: CAISEFTGKSNEKLFF. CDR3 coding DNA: TGTGCCATCAGTGAGTTTACGGGAAAGTCTAATGAAAAACTGTTTTTT.

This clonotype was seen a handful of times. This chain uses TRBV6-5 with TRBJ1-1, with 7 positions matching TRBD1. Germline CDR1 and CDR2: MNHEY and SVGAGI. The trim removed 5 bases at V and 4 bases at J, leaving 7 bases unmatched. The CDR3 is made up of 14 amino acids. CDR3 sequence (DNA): TGTGCCAGCAGTCTACAGGGGTGGGGCACTGAAGCTTTCTTT. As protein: CASSLQGWGTEAFF.

The DNA for the CDR3 is TGTGCCAGTAGACCGCTAGCGGGGAAGTTCAAGACAGATACGCAGTATTTT. Translated: CASRPLAGKFKTDTQYF. The J gene is TRBJ2-3, the V gene TRBV19, with TRBD2 matching 9 bases. V dropped 6 bases and J dropped 3; count of bases not matched to a gene: 13. The CDR3 contains 17 residues. The germline V gene encodes CDR1 LNHDA and CDR2 SQIVND (reference sequence).

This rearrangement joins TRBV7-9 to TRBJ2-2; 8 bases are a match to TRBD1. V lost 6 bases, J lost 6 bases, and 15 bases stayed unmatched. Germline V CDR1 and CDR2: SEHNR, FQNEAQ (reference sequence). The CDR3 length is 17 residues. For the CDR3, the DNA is TGTGCCAGCAGTTTACCACGGGACAGGCGGGGATCCGGGGAGCTGTTTTTT. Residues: CASSLPRDRRGSGELFF.

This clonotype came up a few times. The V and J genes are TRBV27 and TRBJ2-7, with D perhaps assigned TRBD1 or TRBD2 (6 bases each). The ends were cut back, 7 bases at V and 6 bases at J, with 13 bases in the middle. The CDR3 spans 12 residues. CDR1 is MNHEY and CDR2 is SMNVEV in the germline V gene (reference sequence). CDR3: CASKGGLAEQYF. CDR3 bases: TGTGCCAGCAAGGGGGGTCTTGCCGAGCAGTACTTC.

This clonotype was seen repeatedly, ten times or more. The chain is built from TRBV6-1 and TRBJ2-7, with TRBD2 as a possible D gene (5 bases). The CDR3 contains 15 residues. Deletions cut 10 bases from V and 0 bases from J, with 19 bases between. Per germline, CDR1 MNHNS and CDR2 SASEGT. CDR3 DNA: TGTGCCACCAACCTCGGACTCGGTACCTCCTACGAGCAGTACTTC. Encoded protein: CATNLGLGTSYEQYF.

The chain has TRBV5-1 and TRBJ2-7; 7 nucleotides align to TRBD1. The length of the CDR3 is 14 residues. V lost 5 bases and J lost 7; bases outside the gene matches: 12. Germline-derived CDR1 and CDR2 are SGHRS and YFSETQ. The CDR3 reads CASRAYTGAGEQYF. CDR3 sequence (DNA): TGCGCCAGCAGGGCATACACAGGGGCAGGTGAGCAGTACTTC. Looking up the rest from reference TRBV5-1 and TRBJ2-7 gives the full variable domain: KAGVTQTPRYLIKTRGQQVTLSCSPISGHRSVSWYQQTPGQGLQFLFEYFSETQRNKGNFPGRFSGRQFSNSRSEMNVSTLELGDSALYLCASRAYTGAGEQYFGPGTRLTVT.

CDR3 nucleotides: TGTGCCAGCAGTCAGGGCGGGGGGGCCGAGGAGTTCTTC. This translates into CASSQGGGAEEFF. The gene calls are TRBV6-2 or TRBV6-3 and TRBJ2-1, with 9 bases matching TRBD2. Trimming took 5 bases from V and 14 from J; bases not matched to a gene: 10. Germline values: CDR1 MNHEY, CDR2 SVGEGT. The CDR3 consists of 13 residues.

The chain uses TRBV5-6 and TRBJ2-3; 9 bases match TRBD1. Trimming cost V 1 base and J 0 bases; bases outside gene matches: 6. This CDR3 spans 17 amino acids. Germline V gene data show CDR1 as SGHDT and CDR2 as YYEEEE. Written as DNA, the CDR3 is TGTGCCAGCAGCTTGACGACAGGGGGATCTAGCACAGATACGCAGTATTTT. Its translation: CASSLTTGGSSTDTQYF.

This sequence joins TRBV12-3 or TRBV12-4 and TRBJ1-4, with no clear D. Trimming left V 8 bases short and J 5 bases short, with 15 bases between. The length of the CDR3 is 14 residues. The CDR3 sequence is CASAPGAENEKLFF. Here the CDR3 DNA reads TGTGCCAGCGCCCCCGGAGCGGAAAATGAAAAACTGTTTTTT.

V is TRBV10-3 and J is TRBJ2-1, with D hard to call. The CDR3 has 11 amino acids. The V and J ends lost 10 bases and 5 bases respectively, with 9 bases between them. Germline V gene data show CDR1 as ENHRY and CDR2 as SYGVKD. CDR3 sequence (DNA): TGTGCCAGCGGAGAGGACAATGAGCAGTTCTTC. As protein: CASGEDNEQFF.

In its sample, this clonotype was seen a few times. Here the CDR3 reads CASSLKKGNTEAFF. The CDR3 region has the DNA TGTGCCAGCAGCTTGAAGAAGGGGAACACTGAAGCTTTCTTT. The V and J genes are TRBV5-6 and TRBJ1-1, with D unresolved. Looked up from germline, CDR1 is SGHDT and CDR2 is YYEEEE. There are 14 residues in the CDR3. V shed 1 base and J shed 1 base, with 8 bases lying between them.

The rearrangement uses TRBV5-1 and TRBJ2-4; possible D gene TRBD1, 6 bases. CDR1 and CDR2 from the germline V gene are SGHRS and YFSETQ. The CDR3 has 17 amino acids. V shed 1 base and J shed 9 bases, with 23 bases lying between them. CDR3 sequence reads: CASSLKSVVQGLGIQYF. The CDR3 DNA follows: TGCGCCAGCAGCTTGAAATCCGTCGTGCAGGGGTTAGGCATTCAGTACTTC.

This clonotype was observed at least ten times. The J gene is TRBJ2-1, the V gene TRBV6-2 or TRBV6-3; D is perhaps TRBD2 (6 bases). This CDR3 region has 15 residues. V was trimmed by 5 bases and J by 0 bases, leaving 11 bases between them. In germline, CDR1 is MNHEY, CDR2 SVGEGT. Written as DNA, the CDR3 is TGTGCCAGCAGTGATGGACTAAACTCCTACAATGAGCAGTTCTTC. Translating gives CASSDGLNSYNEQFF.

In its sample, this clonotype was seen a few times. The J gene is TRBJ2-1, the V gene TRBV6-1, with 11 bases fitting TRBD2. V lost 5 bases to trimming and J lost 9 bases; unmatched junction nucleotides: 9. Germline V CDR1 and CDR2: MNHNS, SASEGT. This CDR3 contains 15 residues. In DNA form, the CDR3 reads TGTGCCAGCAGTCGCCATAGCGGGGGGGCCACTGAGCAGTTCTTC. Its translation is CASSRHSGGATEQFF.